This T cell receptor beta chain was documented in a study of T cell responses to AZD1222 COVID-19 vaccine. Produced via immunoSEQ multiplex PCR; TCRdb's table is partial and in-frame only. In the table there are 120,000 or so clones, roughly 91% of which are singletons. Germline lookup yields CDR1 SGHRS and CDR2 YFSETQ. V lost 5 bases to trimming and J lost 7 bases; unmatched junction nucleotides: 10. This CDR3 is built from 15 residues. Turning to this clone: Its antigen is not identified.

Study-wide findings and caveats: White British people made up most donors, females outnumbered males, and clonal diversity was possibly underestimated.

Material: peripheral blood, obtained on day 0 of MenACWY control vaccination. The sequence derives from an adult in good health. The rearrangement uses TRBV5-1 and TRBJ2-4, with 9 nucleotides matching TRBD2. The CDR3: CASSPIAGARNIQYF. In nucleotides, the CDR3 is TGCGCCAGCAGTCCTATAGCGGGAGCCAGGAACATTCAGTACTTC.